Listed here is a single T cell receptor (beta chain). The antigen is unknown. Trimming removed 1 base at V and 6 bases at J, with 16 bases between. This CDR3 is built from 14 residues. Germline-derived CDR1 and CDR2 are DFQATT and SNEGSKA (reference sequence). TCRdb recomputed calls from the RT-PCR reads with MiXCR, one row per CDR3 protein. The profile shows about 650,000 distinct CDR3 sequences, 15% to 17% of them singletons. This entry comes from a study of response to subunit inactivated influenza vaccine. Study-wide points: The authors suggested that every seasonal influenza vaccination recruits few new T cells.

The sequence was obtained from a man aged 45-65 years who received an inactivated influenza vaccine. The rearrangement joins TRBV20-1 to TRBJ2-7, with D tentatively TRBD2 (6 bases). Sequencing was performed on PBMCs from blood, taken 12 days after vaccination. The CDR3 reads CSARVQGGVGEQYF. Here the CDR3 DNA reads TGCAGTGCTAGAGTGCAGGGAGGTGTAGGCGAGCAGTACTTC.